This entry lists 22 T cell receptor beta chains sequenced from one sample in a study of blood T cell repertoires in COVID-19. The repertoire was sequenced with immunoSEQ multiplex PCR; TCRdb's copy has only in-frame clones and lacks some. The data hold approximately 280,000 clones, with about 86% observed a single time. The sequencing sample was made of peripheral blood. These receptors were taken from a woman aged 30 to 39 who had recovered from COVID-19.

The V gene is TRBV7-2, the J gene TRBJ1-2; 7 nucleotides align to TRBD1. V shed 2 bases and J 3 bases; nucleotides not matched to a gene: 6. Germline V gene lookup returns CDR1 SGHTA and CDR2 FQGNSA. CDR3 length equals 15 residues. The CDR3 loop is CASSLPEQGYYGYTF. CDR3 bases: TGTGCCAGCAGCTTACCCGAACAGGGGTACTATGGCTACACCTTC.

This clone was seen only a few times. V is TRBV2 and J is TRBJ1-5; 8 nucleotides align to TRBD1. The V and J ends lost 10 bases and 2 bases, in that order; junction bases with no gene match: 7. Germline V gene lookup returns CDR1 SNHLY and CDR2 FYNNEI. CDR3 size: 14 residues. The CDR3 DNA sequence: TGTGCCACCGCAGGGGGCACTGGCAATCAGCCCCAGCATTTT. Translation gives CATAGGTGNQPQHF.

The DNA of the CDR3 is TGTGCCAGCAGCTTAGAATCCGGACTAGCGATCTATGAGCAGTTCTTC. Translation: CASSLESGLAIYEQFF. The chain is built from TRBV7-9 and TRBJ2-1, with 9 bases identical to TRBD2. This CDR3 spans 16 amino acids. Germline lookup yields CDR1 SEHNR and CDR2 FQNEAQ (reference sequence). V lost 1 base and J lost 8; bases outside the gene matches: 9.

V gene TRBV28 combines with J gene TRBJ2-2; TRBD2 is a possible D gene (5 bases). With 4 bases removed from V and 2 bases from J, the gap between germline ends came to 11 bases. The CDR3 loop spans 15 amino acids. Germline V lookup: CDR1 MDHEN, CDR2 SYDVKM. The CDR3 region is CASSSGSINTGELFF. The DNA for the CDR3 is TGTGCCAGCAGTTCGGGGAGTATCAACACCGGGGAGCTGTTTTTT. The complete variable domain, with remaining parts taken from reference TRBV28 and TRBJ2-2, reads DVKVTQSSRYLVKRTGEKVFLECVQDMDHENMFWYRQDPGLGLRLIYFSYDVKMKEKGDIPEGYSVSREKKERFSLILESASTNQTSMYLCASSSGSINTGELFFGEGSRLTVL.

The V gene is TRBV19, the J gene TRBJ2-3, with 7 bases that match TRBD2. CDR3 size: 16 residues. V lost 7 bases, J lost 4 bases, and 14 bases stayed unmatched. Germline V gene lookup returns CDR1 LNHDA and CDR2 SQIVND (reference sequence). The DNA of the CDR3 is TGTGCCAGTACCAAGTATGGGCCCGCGGGGGCAGATACGCAGTATTTT. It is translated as CASTKYGPAGADTQYF.

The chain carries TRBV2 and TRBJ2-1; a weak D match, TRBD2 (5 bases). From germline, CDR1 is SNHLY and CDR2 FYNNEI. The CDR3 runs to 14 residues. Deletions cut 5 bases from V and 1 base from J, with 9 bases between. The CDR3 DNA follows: TGTGCCAGCAGTAACCAGCGGTCCTACAATGAGCAGTTCTTC. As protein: CASSNQRSYNEQFF.

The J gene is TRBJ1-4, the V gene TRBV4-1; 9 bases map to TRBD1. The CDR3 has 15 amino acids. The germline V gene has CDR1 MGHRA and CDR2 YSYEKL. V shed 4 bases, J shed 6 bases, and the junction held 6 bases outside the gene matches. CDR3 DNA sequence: TGCGCCAGCAGCCTCGGACAGGGGTGGTATGAAAAACTGTTTTTT. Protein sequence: CASSLGQGWYEKLFF.

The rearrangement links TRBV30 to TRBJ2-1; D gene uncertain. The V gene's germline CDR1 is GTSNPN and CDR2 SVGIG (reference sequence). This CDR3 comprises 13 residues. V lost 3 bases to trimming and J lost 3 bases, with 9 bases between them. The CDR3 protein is CAWSPVNYNEQFF. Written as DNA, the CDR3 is TGTGCCTGGAGCCCGGTGAACTACAATGAGCAGTTCTTC.

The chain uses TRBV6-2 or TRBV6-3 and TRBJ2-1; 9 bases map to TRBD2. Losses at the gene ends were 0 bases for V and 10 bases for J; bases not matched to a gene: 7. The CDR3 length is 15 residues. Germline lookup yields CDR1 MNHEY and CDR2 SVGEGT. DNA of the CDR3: TGTGCCAGCAGTTACTCGAGAGCGGGAGGAGGGGAGCAGTTCTTC. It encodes CASSYSRAGGGEQFF.

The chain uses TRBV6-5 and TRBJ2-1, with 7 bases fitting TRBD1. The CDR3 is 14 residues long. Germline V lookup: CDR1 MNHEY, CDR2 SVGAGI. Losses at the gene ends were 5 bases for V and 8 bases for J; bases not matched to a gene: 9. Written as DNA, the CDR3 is TGTGCCAGCAGTCGGGACAGCCCTATGGATGAGCAGTTCTTC. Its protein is CASSRDSPMDEQFF.

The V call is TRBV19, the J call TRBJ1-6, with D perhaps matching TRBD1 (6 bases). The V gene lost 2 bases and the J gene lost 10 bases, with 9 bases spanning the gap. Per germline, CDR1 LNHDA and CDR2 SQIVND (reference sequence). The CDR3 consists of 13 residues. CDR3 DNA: TGTGCCAGTAGTATACGGACAGAATCACCCCTCCACTTT. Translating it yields CASSIRTESPLHF.

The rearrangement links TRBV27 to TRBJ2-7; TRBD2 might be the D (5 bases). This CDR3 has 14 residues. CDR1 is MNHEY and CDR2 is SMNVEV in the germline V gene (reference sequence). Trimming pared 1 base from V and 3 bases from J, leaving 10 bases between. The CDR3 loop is CASSLFEGSYEQYF. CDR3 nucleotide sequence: TGTGCCAGCAGTTTATTTGAGGGCAGCTACGAGCAGTACTTC.

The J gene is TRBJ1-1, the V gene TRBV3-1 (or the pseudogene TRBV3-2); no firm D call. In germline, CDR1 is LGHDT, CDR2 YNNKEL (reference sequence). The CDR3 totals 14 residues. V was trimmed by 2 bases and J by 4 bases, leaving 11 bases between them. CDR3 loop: CASSQTPGGTEAFF. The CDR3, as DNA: TGTGCCAGCAGCCAAACGCCGGGTGGCACTGAAGCTTTCTTT.

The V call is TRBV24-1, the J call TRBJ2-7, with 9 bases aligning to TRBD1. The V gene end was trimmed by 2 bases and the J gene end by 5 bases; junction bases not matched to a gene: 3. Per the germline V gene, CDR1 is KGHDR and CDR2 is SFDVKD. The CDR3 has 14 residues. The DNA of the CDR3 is TGTGCCACCAGTGATTCGGGACAGGGAAACGAGCAGTACTTC. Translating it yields CATSDSGQGNEQYF.

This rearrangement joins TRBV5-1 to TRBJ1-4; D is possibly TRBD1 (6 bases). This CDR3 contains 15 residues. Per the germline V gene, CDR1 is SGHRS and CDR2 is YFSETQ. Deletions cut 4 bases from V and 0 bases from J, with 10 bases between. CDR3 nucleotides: TGCGCCAGCAGCAACGGACAGACAACTAATGAAAAACTGTTTTTT. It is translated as CASSNGQTTNEKLFF.

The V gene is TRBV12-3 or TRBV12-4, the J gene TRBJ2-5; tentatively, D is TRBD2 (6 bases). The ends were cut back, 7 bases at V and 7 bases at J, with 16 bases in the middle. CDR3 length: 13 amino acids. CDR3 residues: CASTPLVGGTQYF. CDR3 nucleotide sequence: TGTGCCAGCACACCCCTTGTCGGGGGGACCCAGTACTTC.

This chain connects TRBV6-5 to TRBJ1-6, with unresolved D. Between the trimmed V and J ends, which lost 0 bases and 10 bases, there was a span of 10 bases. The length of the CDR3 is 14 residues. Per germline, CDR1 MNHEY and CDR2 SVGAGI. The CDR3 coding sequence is TGTGCCAGCAGTTACTCTGGAGGTTCGTCACCCCTCCACTTT. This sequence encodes CASSYSGGSSPLHF.

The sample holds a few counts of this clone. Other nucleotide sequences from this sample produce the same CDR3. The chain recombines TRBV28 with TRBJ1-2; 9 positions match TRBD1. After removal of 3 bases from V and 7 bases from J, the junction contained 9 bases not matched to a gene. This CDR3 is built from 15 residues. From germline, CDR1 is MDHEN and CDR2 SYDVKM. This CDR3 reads CASSLGDRGSRGYTF. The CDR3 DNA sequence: TGTGCCAGCAGTTTGGGAGACAGGGGGTCTCGTGGCTACACCTTC.

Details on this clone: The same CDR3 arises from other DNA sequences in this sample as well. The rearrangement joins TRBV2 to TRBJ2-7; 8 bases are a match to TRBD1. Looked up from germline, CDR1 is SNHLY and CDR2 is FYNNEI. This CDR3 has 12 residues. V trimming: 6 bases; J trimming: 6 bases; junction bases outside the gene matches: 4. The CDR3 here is CASSLQGGEQYF. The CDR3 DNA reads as TGTGCCAGCAGCCTACAGGGGGGCGAGCAGTACTTC.

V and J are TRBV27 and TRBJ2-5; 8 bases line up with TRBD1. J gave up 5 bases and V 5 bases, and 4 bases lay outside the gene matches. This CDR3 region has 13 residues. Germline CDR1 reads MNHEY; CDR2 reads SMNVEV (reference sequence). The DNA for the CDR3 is TGTGCCAGCAGTCTGGACAGGGTGGAGACCCAGTACTTC. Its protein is CASSLDRVETQYF.

The CDR3 nucleotides are TGTGCCTGCCAACCCGGGGGGCGAACCTACAATGAGCAGTTCTTC. Translated: CACQPGGRTYNEQFF. The V and J genes are TRBV30 and TRBJ2-1; tentatively, D is TRBD2 (7 bases). CDR3 size: 15 residues. Germline loops: CDR1 GTSNPN, CDR2 SVGIG (reference sequence). V lost 6 bases and J lost 2, with 17 bases in between.

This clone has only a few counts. The CDR3 loop reads CASSMLGTGTGELFF. The CDR3 DNA reads as TGTGCCAGTAGTATGTTAGGAACGGGCACCGGGGAGCTGTTTTTT. The chain uses TRBV19 and TRBJ2-2, with D hard to call. The V gene lost 3 bases and the J gene lost 4 bases, with 12 bases spanning the gap. The CDR3 is 15 residues long. Germline V gene lookup returns CDR1 LNHDA and CDR2 SQIVND (reference sequence).